Described below is a single TCR beta chain sequence and its context. V was trimmed by 4 bases and J by 5 bases, leaving 7 bases between them. Germline V gene sequence: CDR1 KGHDR, CDR2 SFDVKD. The CDR3 is made up of 12 amino acids. These data originate in a study of blood T cell repertoires in COVID-19. Study as a whole: Spain, Italy and the United States supplied samples that represented acute and convalescent COVID-19.

Original processing notes: Estimates of nucleated cell counts were drawn from the amplification of reference gene primers. The repertoire was sequenced with immunoSEQ multiplex PCR; TCRdb's copy has only in-frame clones and lacks some. V and J calls and clone size are copied from that table; D and trimming were computed from the DNA. The repertoire has approximately 220,000 clones, 70% to 85% of them found once; the top ten carry 1.3%. Categorization into cohorts depended on clinical history that participants reported. Sequencing used PBMCs or T cells enriched from blood (not recorded which). The TCR comes from a woman aged 40 to 55 with acute COVID-19. This chain joins TRBV24-1 and TRBJ1-2, with a weak D call TRBD1 (6 bases). CDR3 in amino acids: CATSEDSYGYTF. CDR3 coding DNA: TGTGCCACCAGTGAGGACAGTTATGGCTACACCTTC.